This entry lists 15 T cell receptor beta chains sequenced from one sample in a study of OX40 agonist ivuxolimab in advanced cancers. Here immunoSEQ multiplex PCR was the method, and the copy in TCRdb shows in-frame clones only, minus some. The table records 45,000 to 55,000 clones, roughly four fifths of them present only once. Material: CD4+ or CD8+ T cells sorted from blood, obtained in a trial of the OX40 agonist ivuxolimab. The receptors were gathered from an adult with an advanced solid tumor such as melanoma, head and neck, liver or kidney cancer.

The rearrangement links TRBV27 to TRBJ1-5; TRBD1 is a possible D gene (5 bases). V lost 4 bases and J 4 bases, leaving 11 bases between the germline ends. The CDR3 has 14 amino acids. Per germline, CDR1 MNHEY and CDR2 SMNVEV (reference sequence). The CDR3 protein is CASSSQGANQPQHF. In DNA form, the CDR3 reads TGTGCCAGCAGTTCCCAGGGAGCAAATCAGCCCCAGCATTTT.

This clone was seen a few times. The genes are TRBV7-2 and TRBJ1-4; tentative D call: TRBD1 (6 bases). CDR1 and CDR2 (germline): SGHTA, FQGNSA. Trimming cost V 6 bases and J 0 bases, with 11 bases left between them. This CDR3 spans 15 amino acids. CDR3 amino acids: CASSPQGTTNEKLFF. The CDR3, as DNA: TGTGCCAGCAGTCCTCAGGGGACAACTAATGAAAAACTGTTTTTT.

This sequence joins TRBV5-4 and TRBJ2-5, with D hard to call. V was clipped by 1 base and J by 2 bases, with 9 bases between them. The germline V gene has CDR1 SGHNT and CDR2 YYREEE (reference sequence). The CDR3 has 14 residues. The CDR3, as DNA: TGTGCCAGCAGCTTGTCGGCGACACAAGAGACCCAGTACTTC. Its translation: CASSLSATQETQYF.

V gene TRBV28 combines with J gene TRBJ2-5; 8 bases align to TRBD2. V was clipped by 4 bases and J by 0 bases; unmatched bases: 7. CDR3 length equals 16 residues. Germline lookup yields CDR1 MDHEN and CDR2 SYDVKM. In DNA form, the CDR3 reads TGTGCCAGCAGTTCCCGGGATAGCGGGGACCAAGAGACCCAGTACTTC. Its translation: CASSSRDSGDQETQYF. Using reference TRBV28 and TRBJ2-5 for the parts outside the CDR3, the full variable domain is DVKVTQSSRYLVKRTGEKVFLECVQDMDHENMFWYRQDPGLGLRLIYFSYDVKMKEKGDIPEGYSVSREKKERFSLILESASTNQTSMYLCASSSRDSGDQETQYFGPGTRLLVL.

A word on this clone: Other DNA sequences from this sample encode an identical CDR3 as well. V gene TRBV18 combines with J gene TRBJ1-1, with 8 bases that match TRBD1. V shed 3 bases and J 2 bases; nucleotides not matched to a gene: 2. The CDR3 consists of 14 residues. Germline CDR1 KGHSH, CDR2 LQKENI. The CDR3 here is CASSPGTGNTEAFF. The CDR3 coding sequence is TGTGCCAGCTCACCCGGGACAGGAAACACTGAAGCTTTCTTT.

Only one count was recorded for this clone. J is TRBJ2-7 and V is TRBV6-5, with TRBD1 identical over 10 bases. Germline CDR1 reads MNHEY; CDR2 reads SVGAGI. With V trimmed by 2 bases and J by 2 bases, 3 bases remained unmatched. This CDR3 contains 15 residues. The CDR3, as DNA: TGTGCCAGCAGTTACCGGGACAGGGGCCCCTACGAGCAGTACTTC. It translates to CASSYRDRGPYEQYF.

This chain connects TRBV11-2 to TRBJ2-7; D possibly uses TRBD1 or TRBD2 (6 bases each). Germline CDR1 and CDR2: SGHAT and FQNNGV. Trimming stripped 4 bases from V and 0 bases from J, with 13 bases between. The CDR3 extends over 15 amino acids. CDR3 in amino acids: CASSYRRGLSYEQYF. CDR3 coding DNA: TGTGCCAGCAGCTACCGACGGGGGCTCTCCTACGAGCAGTACTTC.

The V gene is TRBV2, the J gene TRBJ2-7; 7 positions agree with TRBD2. Per the germline V gene, CDR1 is SNHLY and CDR2 is FYNNEI. The V segment lost 6 bases and the J segment 4 bases; nucleotides outside the gene matches: 3. The CDR3 sequence is 12 residues long. The CDR3 nucleotides are TGTGCCAGCAGAATGGGGGGGTACGAGCAGTACTTC. It translates to CASRMGGYEQYF.

This clone was counted a single time. The V gene is TRBV5-4, the J gene TRBJ2-7, with D unclear. V was clipped by 0 bases and J by 9 bases, with 16 bases between them. Germline CDR1 and CDR2: SGHNT and YYREEE (reference sequence). The CDR3 is 14 amino acids. CDR3 sequence reads: CASSLDGLEDRQYF. CDR3 DNA: TGTGCCAGCAGCTTGGACGGGCTAGAGGATAGGCAGTACTTC.

The CDR3 coding sequence is TGCAGCGTTTGGGACAATGAAAAACTGTTTTTT. Its translation: CSVWDNEKLFF. This rearrangement joins TRBV29-1 to TRBJ1-4; possible D gene TRBD1, 5 bases. Germline V CDR1 and CDR2: SQVTM, ANQGSEA. This CDR3 has 11 amino acids. V was clipped by 5 bases and J by 5 bases, with 6 bases between them.

The gene calls are TRBV28 and TRBJ1-3; a weak D match, TRBD1 (5 bases). With 5 bases removed from V and 0 bases from J, the gap between germline ends came to 17 bases. Germline CDR1 is MDHEN and CDR2 is SYDVKM. CDR3 length: 17 amino acids. The DNA for the CDR3 is TGTGCCAGCAGTCTGACAGCTTTGTCCAACTCTGGAAACACCATATATTTT. This sequence encodes CASSLTALSNSGNTIYF.

This clone is a singleton in its sample. The chain is built from TRBV5-4 and TRBJ2-3; D ambiguous. V gave up 1 base and J gave up 1 base, with 4 bases separating them. The CDR3 covers 13 residues. CDR1 and CDR2 from the germline V gene are SGHNT and YYREEE (reference sequence). The CDR3 nucleotides read TGTGCCAGCAGCTTGAAGGGCACAGATACGCAGTATTTT. It translates to CASSLKGTDTQYF.

This clone is a singleton in its sample. The chain is built from TRBV7-2 and TRBJ2-7, with D possibly TRBD2 on 5 matching bases. Germline lookup yields CDR1 SGHTA and CDR2 FQGNSA. V was trimmed by 2 bases and J by 3 bases, leaving 8 bases between them. This CDR3 comprises 13 residues. This CDR3 reads CASSLTRVYEQYF. CDR3 nucleotide sequence: TGTGCCAGCAGCTTAACTAGAGTCTACGAGCAGTACTTC.

The chain uses TRBV28 and TRBJ1-2; D call uncertain. From germline, CDR1 is MDHEN and CDR2 SYDVKM. This CDR3 region has 13 residues. With 7 bases removed from V and 5 bases from J, the gap between germline ends came to 14 bases. CDR3 sequence reads: CASNPLPLYGYTF. CDR3 DNA sequence: TGTGCCAGCAACCCCCTCCCACTTTATGGCTACACCTTC.

This clone was detected a few times. The chain recombines TRBV19 with TRBJ1-4; D is uncertain. This CDR3 has 14 amino acids. The germline V gene encodes CDR1 LNHDA and CDR2 SQIVND (reference sequence). Deletions cut 6 bases from V and 8 bases from J, with 16 bases between. CDR3 sequence reads: CASSRSYLGEKLFF. For the CDR3, the DNA is TGTGCCAGTAGCCGCTCCTATTTGGGAGAAAAACTGTTTTTT.